A selection of T cell receptor beta chains follows, all from one sample in a study of OX40 agonist ivuxolimab in advanced cancers. Profiling relied on immunoSEQ multiplex PCR, and the TCRdb table lists in-frame clones only, not all of them. The profile shows roughly 84,000 clones, about 85% of them singletons. The sample consisted of CD4+ or CD8+ T cells sorted from blood, taken in a trial of the OX40 agonist ivuxolimab. The receptors originated from an adult with an advanced solid tumor such as melanoma, head and neck, liver or kidney cancer. Each CDR3 is given with its conserved first and last residue. A D gene is named only where the DNA matches it firmly. Size values are once, few and many counts, or a class for expanded clones, and some rows have none.

TRBD2	TRBJ2-1	TRBV7-3	NA	TGTGCCACCCCCGGGACTAGCGGGAGGGATGAGCAGTTCTTC	CATPGTSGRDEQFF
NA	TRBJ2-7	TRBV9	NA	TGTGCCAGCAGCGTAGGGACTACCTACGAGCAGTACTTC	CASSVGTTYEQYF
NA	TRBJ1-1	TRBV7-6	NA	TGTGCCAGCAGCTTCCCCAACACTGAAGCTTTCTTT	CASSFPNTEAFF
TRBD1	TRBJ2-7	TRBV6-5	NA	TGTGCCAGCAGACCGACAGGGGGCTCCTACGAGCAGTACTTC	CASRPTGGSYEQYF
TRBD1	TRBJ1-4	TRBV11-3	NA	TGTGCCAGCAGCCGGGGGACAGGGGAGGACGAAGAAAAACTGTTTTTT	CASSRGTGEDEEKLFF
NA	TRBJ2-2	TRBV6-4	NA	TGTGCCAGCAGCGAGGTTTTCACCGGGGAGCTGTTTTTT	CASSEVFTGELFF
TRBD1	TRBJ1-2	TRBV7-8	NA	TGTGCCAGCAGCTTAGTCCCAGGGGGCGGAAATGGCTACACCTTC	CASSLVPGGGNGYTF
NA	TRBJ2-3	TRBV20-1	NA	TGCAGTGCTAGCCTGTCAGATACGCAGTATTTT	CSASLSDTQYF
NA	TRBJ1-1	TRBV9	once	TGTGCCAGCAACCCCCAGCCGGAAACTGAAGCTTTCTTT	CASNPQPETEAFF
NA	TRBJ2-5	TRBV29-1	NA	TGCAGCGTTGGTCAGGGTATGGGGGAGACCCAGTACTTC	CSVGQGMGETQYF
NA	TRBJ1-1	TRBV6-4	NA	TGTGCCAGCAGCGAGGAGGTCTACACTGAAGCTTTCTTT	CASSEEVYTEAFF
TRBD2	TRBJ2-7	TRBV28	NA	TGTGCCAGCAGTCCTAGCGGTGAGCAGTCCTACGAGCAGTACTTC	CASSPSGEQSYEQYF
NA	TRBJ1-4	TRBV9	few	TGTGCCAGCAGCGCAGGGAGTTTCGATGAAAAACTGTTTTTT	CASSAGSFDEKLFF
NA	TRBJ1-1	TRBV19	once	TGTGCCAGTAGTTTGTCTAGCCGAATGAACACTGAAGCTTTCTTT	CASSLSSRMNTEAFF
TRBD2	TRBJ2-1	TRBV9	few	TGTGCCAGCAATCGAGCGGGAGGGACCTACAATGAGCAGTTCTTC	CASNRAGGTYNEQFF
NA	TRBJ2-7	TRBV5-1	NA	TGCGCCAGCAGCTCCGGTGTAACCTACGAGCAGTACTTC	CASSSGVTYEQYF
NA	TRBJ1-1	TRBV7-9	once	TGTGCCAGCAGACTCGGACATGGGTCCCGAAACACTGAAGCTTTCTTT	CASRLGHGSRNTEAFF
NA	TRBJ1-3	TRBV10-3	NA	TGTGCCATCAAGGATTCGGTATCGGGAAACACCATATATTTT	CAIKDSVSGNTIYF
NA	TRBJ1-1	TRBV11-2	NA	TGTGCCAGCAAGGGGCCAACTTCAAAGGCTGAAGCTTTCTTT	CASKGPTSKAEAFF
NA	TRBJ2-7	TRBV6-5	NA	TGTGCCAGCAGCAACGACCCAAGAGAGGAGTACTTC	CASSNDPREEYF
NA	TRBJ1-6	TRBV27	NA	TGTGCCAGCAGTGGGATCAGGGAGAGAAATTCACCCCTCCACTTT	CASSGIRERNSPLHF
TRBD2	TRBJ2-7	TRBV6-7	NA	TGTGCCAGCAGTCTACTAGCGGGAGGGAGCGAGCAGTACTTC	CASSLLAGGSEQYF
TRBD2	TRBJ2-3	TRBV29-1	NA	TGCAGCGTTGTTGGGACTAGCGGTAGCACAGATACGCAGTATTTT	CSVVGTSGSTDTQYF
NA	TRBJ2-1	TRBV7-2	NA	TGTGCCAGCAGCCCCCAGCACGGAGCGGGCAATGAGCAGTTCTTC	CASSPQHGAGNEQFF
TRBD1	TRBJ1-2	TRBV5-1	NA	TGCGCCAGCAGCCATATCCAGACAGGGGGTGGCTATGGCTACACCTTC	CASSHIQTGGGYGYTF
NA	TRBJ1-1	TRBV11-3	NA	TGTGCCAGCAGCTTACGGGGGGAGAACACTGAAGCTTTCTTT	CASSLRGENTEAFF
NA	TRBJ1-1	TRBV19	NA	TGTGCCAGTAGTTTCAGGTTTACGAACACTGAAGCTTTCTTT	CASSFRFTNTEAFF
TRBD1	TRBJ2-7	TRBV4-3	NA	TGCGCCAGCAGCCAGGACAGGGTCCGCTACGAGCAGTACTTC	CASSQDRVRYEQYF
NA	TRBJ2-7	TRBV5-5	NA	TGTGCCAGCAGCTTGCGGGTACAGGCCAGCTCCTACGAGCAGTACTTC	CASSLRVQASSYEQYF
NA	TRBJ2-2	TRBV6-5	NA	TGTGCCTGCGAGGGCGCCGGGGAGCTGTTTTTT	CACEGAGELFF
NA	TRBJ1-3	TRBV9	NA	TGTGCCAGCAGCGTAGAGGGCAGCTCTGGAAACACCATATATTTT	CASSVEGSSGNTIYF
TRBD2	TRBJ2-3	TRBV2	NA	TGTGCCAGCGGGGGGGAGTACACAGATACGCAGTATTTT	CASGGEYTDTQYF
TRBD2	TRBJ2-3	TRBV19	NA	TGTGCCAGTAGTCCTAGGATTCCGGGACTAGCGGGAGCAGATACGCAGTATTTT	CASSPRIPGLAGADTQYF
TRBD1	TRBJ2-1	TRBV11-3	NA	TGTGCCAGCAGCTTAGATTCGGAAAGGGGGCGTGTGGAGCAGTTCTTC	CASSLDSERGRVEQFF
NA	TRBJ2-3	TRBV4-1	NA	TGCGCCAGCAGCCAAGGAATATTGCGCAGCACAGATACGCAGTATTTT	CASSQGILRSTDTQYF
TRBD1	TRBJ1-3	TRBV5-8	NA	TGTGCCAGCAGGCGGACAGGGGATGGAAACACCATATATTTT	CASRRTGDGNTIYF
TRBD1	TRBJ1-1	TRBV19	NA	TGTGCCAGTACTCTTGGACAGGGTTACACTGAAGCTTTCTTT	CASTLGQGYTEAFF
NA	TRBJ1-6	TRBV5-4	few	TGTGCCAGCAGCGAGACGAATTCACCCCTCCACTTT	CASSETNSPLHF
TRBD1	TRBJ1-2	TRBV6-6	NA	TGTGCCAGCAGTTCGGACAGGGGGACTGGCTACACCTTC	CASSSDRGTGYTF
NA	TRBJ2-7	TRBV6-5	NA	TGTGCCAGCAGTAAGACGTACGAGCAGTACTTC	CASSKTYEQYF
NA	TRBJ1-5	TRBV19	NA	TGTGCCAGTAGCTACCGGGAGACTTTTCTAGGCAATCAGCCCCAGCATTTT	CASSYRETFLGNQPQHF
TRBD1	TRBJ1-2	TRBV9	few	TGTGCCAGCAGCGTAAGGGACAGGGGCTATGGCTACACCTTC	CASSVRDRGYGYTF
NA	TRBJ2-7	TRBV11-1	NA	TGTGCCAGCAGCTTCGGCGACAGAGCCTACGAGCAGTACTTC	CASSFGDRAYEQYF
TRBD2	TRBJ2-3	TRBV7-2	once	TGTGCCAGCAGGTTAGCGGGAGCTGGTACAGATACGCAGTATTTT	CASRLAGAGTDTQYF
NA	TRBJ2-4	TRBV2	NA	TGTGCCAGCCTAGAATCCTATACGGGTACCAAAAACATTCAGTACTTC	CASLESYTGTKNIQYF
NA	TRBJ2-5	TRBV5-1	NA	TGCGCCAGCAGACATAGCGAAGGGGTACAAGAGACCCAGTACTTC	CASRHSEGVQETQYF
NA	TRBJ1-5	TRBV7-2	NA	TGTGCCAGCAGCCGACAGCGGGGGCTGAGTCAGCCCCAGCATTTT	CASSRQRGLSQPQHF
NA	TRBJ1-2	TRBV15	once	TGTGCCACCAGCTTACAGGGTTGGGGCTACACCTTC	CATSLQGWGYTF
NA	TRBJ2-7	TRBV28	NA	TGTGCCAGCAGTTCATATTCCTACGAGCAGTACTTC	CASSSYSYEQYF
NA	TRBJ2-1	TRBV27	NA	TGTGCCAGCAGTTTATCATCACGCAGAACTCGCTACAATGAGCAGTTCTTC	CASSLSSRRTRYNEQFF
NA	TRBJ2-1	TRBV5-6	few	TGTGCCAGCAGCTCTTGGGCGGTCACCTATGAGCAGTTCTTC	CASSSWAVTYEQFF